These 9 T cell receptor beta chains originate from one sample sequenced in a study of Ad26.COV2.S vaccination and SARS-CoV-2 variants. Sequenced by immunoSEQ multiplex PCR; TCRdb stores in-frame clones only, minus some. The sample records hundreds of thousands of clones, around 92% being singletons. The treatment was: some 20 received Ad26.COV2.S at low or high dose, single or two shots; roughly five received placebo; per-sample allocation not given. Collection of the samples took place on day 63 after the first injection of vaccine or placebo. The sequences come from peripheral blood, collected in a trial of Ad26.COV2.S vaccine versus placebo. These receptors were obtained from a person between 18 and 59 years old who received the Ad26.COV2.S COVID-19 vaccine or a placebo.

CDR3 DNA sequence: TGTGCTAGTGGTCCTGACTATTCTTCCTACAATGAGCAGTTCTTC. Its translation: CASGPDYSSYNEQFF. This sequence joins TRBV12-5 and TRBJ2-1, with a weak D call TRBD2 (5 bases). Looked up from germline, CDR1 is LGHNT and CDR2 is FRNRAP. The CDR3 is 15 residues long. Trimming pared 5 bases from V and 1 base from J, leaving 12 bases between.

This clone was counted between two and nine times. The J gene is TRBJ1-2, the V gene TRBV7-9, with D tentatively TRBD1 (6 bases). This CDR3 has 14 amino acids. CDR1 is SEHNR, CDR2 FQNEAQ, per germline (reference sequence). Trimming took 4 bases from V and 3 from J, leaving 12 bases between them. The CDR3: CASSSSGVHYGYTF. CDR3 in DNA: TGTGCCAGCAGCTCCTCAGGGGTACACTATGGCTACACCTTC.

The table lists this clone with a few counts. A read error may account for a junction end that differs from germline. The rearrangement uses TRBV6-2 or TRBV6-3 and TRBJ1-1; D gene unclear. This CDR3 is built from 14 residues. Germline V gives CDR1 MNHEY, CDR2 SVGEGT. CDR3 coding DNA: TGTGCCAGCAGTCCACAGCTAGTGAACGCTGAAGCTTTCTTT. Its translation is CASSPQLVNAEAFF.

This sequence joins TRBV18 and TRBJ1-3; D unresolved. Trimming stripped 0 bases from V and 8 bases from J, with 11 bases between. CDR3 length equals 14 residues. Per the germline V gene, CDR1 is KGHSH and CDR2 is LQKENI. CDR3 coding DNA: TGTGCCAGCTCACCACCGGAAGGGCGCCACACCATATATTTT. This translates into CASSPPEGRHTIYF.

The genes are TRBV3-1 (or the pseudogene TRBV3-2) and TRBJ2-4; D not resolved. Per the germline V gene, CDR1 is LGHDT and CDR2 is YNNKEL (reference sequence). This CDR3 spans 15 amino acids. Trimming pared 4 bases from V and 10 bases from J, leaving 20 bases between. CDR3 in DNA: TGTGCCAGCAGCCTCAACTCCGGGTCCCAAGGGATTCAGTACTTC. The encoded protein is CASSLNSGSQGIQYF.

The chain links TRBV9 to TRBJ1-1; no reliable D call. The V gene lost 0 bases and the J gene lost 4 bases, with 7 bases spanning the gap. The CDR3 extends over 13 amino acids. Germline V CDR1 and CDR2: SGDLS, YYNGEE. The DNA for the CDR3 is TGTGCCAGCAGCGTAGAGGTTGTCACTGAAGCTTTCTTT. It codes for CASSVEVVTEAFF.

The chain carries TRBV6-1 and TRBJ2-2; the D is unclear. Trimming took 0 bases from V and 5 from J, leaving 10 bases between them. Germline lookup yields CDR1 MNHNS and CDR2 SASEGT. The CDR3 consists of 15 residues. CDR3 nucleotides: TGTGCCAGCAGTGAAGCGCGGTTAGGAACCGGGGAGCTGTTTTTT. Protein product: CASSEARLGTGELFF.

This clone appeared once. The chain combines TRBV9 with TRBJ2-1, with 9 bases lining up with TRBD1. V trimming: 3 bases; J trimming: 9 bases; junction bases outside the gene matches: 10. This CDR3 region has 15 residues. Germline values: CDR1 SGDLS, CDR2 YYNGEE. The CDR3 region is CASSATGGSYGEQFF. The CDR3, as DNA: TGTGCCAGCAGCGCGACAGGGGGGTCGTATGGTGAGCAGTTCTTC.

J is TRBJ2-7 and V is TRBV2; 10 bases are shared with TRBD2. CDR1 is SNHLY, CDR2 FYNNEI, per germline. V lost 6 bases to trimming and J lost 2 bases; unmatched junction nucleotides: 16. The CDR3 runs to 18 residues. The CDR3 reads CASRGLAEGPPWAYEQYF. The DNA of the CDR3 is TGTGCCAGCAGAGGACTAGCGGAGGGCCCCCCTTGGGCCTACGAGCAGTACTTC.